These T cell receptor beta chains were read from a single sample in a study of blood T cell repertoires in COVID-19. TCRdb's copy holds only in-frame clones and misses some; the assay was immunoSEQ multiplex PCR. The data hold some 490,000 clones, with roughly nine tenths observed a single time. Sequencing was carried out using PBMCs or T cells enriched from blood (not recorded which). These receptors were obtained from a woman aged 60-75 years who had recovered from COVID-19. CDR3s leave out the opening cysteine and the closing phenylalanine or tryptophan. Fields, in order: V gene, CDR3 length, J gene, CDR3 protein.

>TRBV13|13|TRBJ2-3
ASSSSRENTDTQY
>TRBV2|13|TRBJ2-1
ASTRTSGNYNEQF
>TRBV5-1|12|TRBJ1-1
ASSLDWGNTEAF
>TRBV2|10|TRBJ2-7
ASSGFEGEQY
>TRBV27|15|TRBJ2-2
ASSSPTGGGRTGELF
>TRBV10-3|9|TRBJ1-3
AISEVHTIY
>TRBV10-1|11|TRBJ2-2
TSSGTGAGELF
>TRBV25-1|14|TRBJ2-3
ASSEWGGTDTDTQY
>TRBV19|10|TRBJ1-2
ASISPDYGYT
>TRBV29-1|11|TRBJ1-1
SVTRPTSSEAF
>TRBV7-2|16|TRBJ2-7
ASSSILKRGQESYEQY
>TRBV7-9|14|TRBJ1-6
ASSIQGPGGNSPLH
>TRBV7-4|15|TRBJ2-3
AGPTGTSGGVTDTQY
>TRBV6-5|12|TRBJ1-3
ASSQDSSGNTIY
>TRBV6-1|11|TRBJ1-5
ASSDPGNQPQH
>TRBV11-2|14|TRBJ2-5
ASSLAPGGAQETQY
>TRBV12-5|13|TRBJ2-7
ASGLGTTARYEQY
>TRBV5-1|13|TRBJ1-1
ASSLASGGSTEAF
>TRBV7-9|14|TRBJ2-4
ASSLGSGGTKNIQY
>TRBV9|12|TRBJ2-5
ASSVSSGARPQY
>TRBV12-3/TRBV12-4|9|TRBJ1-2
ASRRGLGYT
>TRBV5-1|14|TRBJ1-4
ASSFGIVATNEKLF
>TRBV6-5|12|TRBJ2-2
ASSIAGYTGELF
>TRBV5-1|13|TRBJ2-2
ASSATTGNTGELF
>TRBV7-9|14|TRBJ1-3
ASSLAGVFSGNTIY
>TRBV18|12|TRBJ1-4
ASSPLGGTEKLF
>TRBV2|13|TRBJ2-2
ASSEVQGFTGELF
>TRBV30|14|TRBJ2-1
AWKVWTSGGAHEQF
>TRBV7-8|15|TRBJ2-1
ASSLDGGLAGGREQF
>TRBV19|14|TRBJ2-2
ASGTVFFGNTGELF
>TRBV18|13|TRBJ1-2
ASSPGAASWDGYT
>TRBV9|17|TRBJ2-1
ASSVKMGLAGGNYNEQF
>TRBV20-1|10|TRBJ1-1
SASIRNTEAF
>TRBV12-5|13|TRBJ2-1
ASGPGQGAYNEQF
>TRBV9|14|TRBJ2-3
ASSGRGFRSADTQY
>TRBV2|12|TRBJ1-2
ASREQGGVYGYT
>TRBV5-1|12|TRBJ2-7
ASSLVESSYEQY
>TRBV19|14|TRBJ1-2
ASSKLRGTGNYGYT
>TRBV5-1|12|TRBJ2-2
ASSSSRWVGELF
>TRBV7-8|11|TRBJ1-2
ASSPGQVYGYT
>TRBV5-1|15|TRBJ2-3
ASSLALGGGEADTQY
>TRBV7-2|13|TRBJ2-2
ASSLSSGGTGELF
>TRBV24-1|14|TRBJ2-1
ATSETRDRNYNEQF
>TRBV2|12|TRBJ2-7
ASREGQGSYEQY
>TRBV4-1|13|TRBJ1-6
ASSQEGRGNSPLH
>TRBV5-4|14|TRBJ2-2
ASSSLAALNTGELF
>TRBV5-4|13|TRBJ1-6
ASRGNRGPNSPLH
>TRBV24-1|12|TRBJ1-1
ATRGAGLNTEAF
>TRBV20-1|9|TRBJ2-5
SARYFETQY
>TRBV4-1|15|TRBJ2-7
ASSQVRGQGLSYEQY
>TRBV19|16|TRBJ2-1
ASKLLSRTSGSYNEQF
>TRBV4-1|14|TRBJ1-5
ASSQPGQGSNQPQH
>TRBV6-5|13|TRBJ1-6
ASSPGTGYNSPLH